Shown below are 32 T cell receptor beta chains from a single sample sequenced in a study of cytomegalovirus exposure and HLA in healthy donors (dated by TCRdb to 2016 to 2017). Library preparation used the immunoSEQ multiplex PCR assay. The multiplex PCR relied on a mix of 60 forward primers for TCR Vbeta segments and 13 reverse primers for TCR Jbeta segments. The source is immuneACCESS, and TCRdb retained only in-frame sequences with V and J called. Part of the clones is not carried over; for the studies checked, unresolved V genes explain less than half of this, and the remainder is unexplained. Here the sample has about 130,000 clones; over 70% occur a single time. Jointly, the top ten make up 3% to 3.5% of the sample. What was sequenced was PBMCs. The receptors derive from a woman aged 45 to 65 in good health and CMV-seronegative.

The rearrangement links TRBV7-9 to TRBJ2-1, with TRBD2 matching 11 bases. The CDR3 totals 15 residues. CDR1 is SEHNR, CDR2 FQNEAQ, per germline (reference sequence). V shed 4 bases, J shed 8 bases, and the junction held 7 bases outside the gene matches. The DNA for the CDR3 is TGTGCCAGCAGCTCGACTAGCGGGATTTCCTATGAGCAGTTCTTC. As protein: CASSSTSGISYEQFF.

The V call is TRBV28, the J call TRBJ1-3; the D gene is possibly TRBD1 (6 bases). Trimming cost V 6 bases and J 2 bases, with 14 bases left between them. The CDR3 extends over 15 amino acids. Germline values: CDR1 MDHEN, CDR2 SYDVKM. CDR3 loop: CASSQGRLTGNTIYF. The CDR3 nucleotides are TGTGCCAGCAGCCAGGGGCGTCTCACTGGAAACACCATATATTTT.

The chain has TRBV4-2 and TRBJ2-3; 9 positions match TRBD2. The V gene's germline CDR1 is LGHNA and CDR2 YNFKEQ. V was pared by 0 bases and J by 5 bases, with 6 bases of the junction left unmatched. This CDR3 spans 16 amino acids. The DNA of the CDR3 is TGTGCCAGCAGCCAAGAAAGGACTAGCGCGATAGATACGCAGTATTTT. Its protein is CASSQERTSAIDTQYF.

This clone was seen a few times. V and J are TRBV28 and TRBJ1-5; D perhaps matches TRBD1 (5 bases). Germline CDR1 is MDHEN and CDR2 is SYDVKM. CDR3 length equals 16 residues. V was pared by 5 bases and J by 7 bases, with 21 bases between. The CDR3 region is CASSLQGLSSPQPQHF. CDR3 sequence (DNA): TGTGCCAGCAGTCTCCAGGGACTATCTAGCCCCCAGCCCCAGCATTTT.

A few counts support this clone. The V gene is TRBV19, the J gene TRBJ2-6; 10 bases fit TRBD2. V gave up 7 bases and J gave up 4 bases; unmatched junction bases: 7. Germline CDR1 reads LNHDA; CDR2 reads SQIVND (reference sequence). The CDR3 consists of 16 residues. The CDR3 DNA sequence: TGTGCCAGTATTCCTAGCGGGAGTTCAGGGGCCAACGTCCTGACTTTC. It encodes CASIPSGSSGANVLTF.

V gene TRBV19 combines with J gene TRBJ2-1; maybe TRBD2 (5 bases). The CDR3 is 13 residues long. CDR1 and CDR2 (germline): LNHDA, SQIVND (reference sequence). CDR3 protein: CAWAPNGNNEQFF. CDR3 sequence (DNA): TGTGCATGGGCACCGAACGGGAACAATGAGCAGTTCTTC.

This clone was seen a handful of times. The chain uses TRBV2 and TRBJ2-7, with TRBD1 matching over 8 bases. CDR1 is SNHLY and CDR2 is FYNNEI in the germline V gene. The CDR3 sequence is 14 residues long. J was trimmed by 3 bases and V by 5 bases; bases with no gene match: 6. The DNA of the CDR3 is TGTGCCAGCAGTACAGGACAGGGAGGCTACGAGCAGTACTTC. This sequence encodes CASSTGQGGYEQYF.

The chain uses TRBV27 and TRBJ2-4, with 12 bases aligning to TRBD2. Germline CDR1 is MNHEY and CDR2 is SMNVEV (reference sequence). The CDR3 length is 17 residues. V lost 0 bases and J lost 2; bases outside the gene matches: 2. The CDR3 DNA sequence: TGTGCCAGCAGTTTATCCCTAGCGGGAGGGCCCAAAAACATTCAGTACTTC. Translating it yields CASSLSLAGGPKNIQYF.

This clone occurred once. The V call is TRBV28, the J call TRBJ2-5, with 9 bases fitting TRBD1. Germline V gene lookup returns CDR1 MDHEN and CDR2 SYDVKM. This CDR3 is 16 amino acids long. V was pared by 6 bases and J by 2 bases, with 10 bases of the junction left unmatched. The CDR3 DNA reads as TGTGCCAGCAGCCCCGGGACAGGGCAAGGGCAAGAGACCCAGTACTTC. This encodes CASSPGTGQGQETQYF. The complete variable domain, with remaining parts taken from reference TRBV28 and TRBJ2-5, reads DVKVTQSSRYLVKRTGEKVFLECVQDMDHENMFWYRQDPGLGLRLIYFSYDVKMKEKGDIPEGYSVSREKKERFSLILESASTNQTSMYLCASSPGTGQGQETQYFGPGTRLLVL.

The gene calls are TRBV4-3 and TRBJ1-5; weak D call: TRBD1 (5 bases). The CDR3 length is 15 residues. Germline lookup yields CDR1 LGHNA and CDR2 YSLEER. The V gene lost 0 bases and the J gene lost 7 bases, with 13 bases spanning the gap. CDR3 coding DNA: TGCGCCAGCAGCCAAGATAGGGGCTTCGAACAGCCCCAGCATTTT. This codes for CASSQDRGFEQPQHF.

This chain links TRBV28 with TRBJ2-7; 11 positions match TRBD1. This CDR3 has 16 amino acids. The V segment lost 6 bases and the J segment 3 bases; nucleotides outside the gene matches: 10. CDR1 is MDHEN, CDR2 SYDVKM, per germline. The CDR3 sequence: CASRGLGQGAHYEQYF. CDR3 sequence (DNA): TGTGCCAGCAGAGGCCTCGGACAGGGGGCTCACTACGAGCAGTACTTC.

The V gene is TRBV15, the J gene TRBJ1-1, with 7 bases aligning to TRBD1. V shed 4 bases, J shed 2 bases, and the junction held 4 bases outside the gene matches. The CDR3 has 14 residues. The germline V gene has CDR1 LNHNV and CDR2 YYDKDF (reference sequence). The CDR3 sequence: CATSNRGRNTEAFF. In DNA form, the CDR3 reads TGTGCCACCAGCAACAGGGGTCGCAACACTGAAGCTTTCTTT.

This clone showed up just a few times. This chain links TRBV18 with TRBJ2-3; TRBD1 matches 10 bases. Germline lookup yields CDR1 KGHSH and CDR2 LQKENI. V was pared by 3 bases and J by 2 bases, with 5 bases of the junction left unmatched. This CDR3 is built from 16 residues. The CDR3 protein is CASSPWTGGDTDTQYF. DNA of the CDR3: TGTGCCAGCTCACCCTGGACAGGGGGAGACACAGATACGCAGTATTTT.

This chain links TRBV30 with TRBJ2-3; no clear D gene. The CDR3 contains 13 residues. Trimming took off 5 bases at V and 2 bases at J, with 11 bases between the two ends. Germline lookup yields CDR1 GTSNPN and CDR2 SVGIG (reference sequence). The CDR3 region is CAWARPITDTQYF. In DNA form, the CDR3 reads TGTGCCTGGGCGAGGCCTATCACAGATACGCAGTATTTT.

V is TRBV28 and J is TRBJ2-7; 7 bases agree with TRBD2. Germline V gives CDR1 MDHEN, CDR2 SYDVKM. The CDR3 consists of 17 residues. V shed 2 bases, J shed 1 base, and the junction held 11 bases outside the gene matches. Here the CDR3 reads CASSLRPWGGKSYEQYF. The CDR3 DNA sequence: TGTGCCAGCAGTTTACGACCTTGGGGAGGGAAATCCTACGAGCAGTACTTC. Supplemented by reference TRBV28 and TRBJ2-7, the full variable domain reads DVKVTQSSRYLVKRTGEKVFLECVQDMDHENMFWYRQDPGLGLRLIYFSYDVKMKEKGDIPEGYSVSREKKERFSLILESASTNQTSMYLCASSLRPWGGKSYEQYFGPGTRLTVT.

This clone has just a few counts. The chain joins TRBV4-3 to TRBJ2-7; 8 bases match TRBD2. The CDR3 sequence is 16 residues long. Germline V gene data show CDR1 as LGHNA and CDR2 as YSLEER. The J segment lost 3 bases and the V segment lost 0 bases, leaving 7 bases of the junction unmatched. The CDR3 DNA reads TGCGCCAGCAGCCAAGATATGGGGACTAGGGGCTACGAGCAGTACTTC. Its protein is CASSQDMGTRGYEQYF.

The chain recombines TRBV7-2 with TRBJ2-2; a possible D gene is TRBD2 (6 bases). The CDR3 is 18 residues long. Trimming removed 2 bases from V and 0 bases from J, with 16 bases in between. The germline V gene has CDR1 SGHTA and CDR2 FQGNSA. The CDR3 coding sequence is TGTGCCAGCAGCTTACAAGCTCTTAGCGGAGCGAACACCGGGGAGCTGTTTTTT. This encodes CASSLQALSGANTGELFF.

V and J are TRBV28 and TRBJ1-6; TRBD1 aligns across 8 bases. The CDR3 is 16 residues long. Germline-derived CDR1 and CDR2 are MDHEN and SYDVKM. V was clipped by 4 bases and J by 11 bases; unmatched bases: 13. CDR3: CASSSARTGHVAPLHF. The CDR3 region has the DNA TGTGCCAGCAGTTCCGCCCGGACAGGGCATGTTGCACCCCTCCACTTT. Full variable domain (outside the CDR3, taken from reference TRBV28 and TRBJ1-6): DVKVTQSSRYLVKRTGEKVFLECVQDMDHENMFWYRQDPGLGLRLIYFSYDVKMKEKGDIPEGYSVSREKKERFSLILESASTNQTSMYLCASSSARTGHVAPLHFGNGTRLTVT.

Details on this clone: An end of the junction does not agree with germline; a read error may underlie this. The chain has TRBV7-9 and TRBJ2-3, with 9 bases matching TRBD2. This CDR3 region has 15 residues. Germline V gene data show CDR1 as SEHNR and CDR2 as FQNEAQ (reference sequence). CDR3 nucleotides: TGTTCCAGCAGCAGTAGCGGGAGAGAAACAGATACGCAGTATTTT. Translating gives CSSSSSGRETDTQYF.

This chain uses TRBV15 with TRBJ2-2, with TRBD2 as a possible D gene (6 bases). V dropped 1 base and J dropped 6 bases, with 6 bases sitting between them. Per the germline V gene, CDR1 is LNHNV and CDR2 is YYDKDF (reference sequence). The CDR3 is made up of 13 amino acids. The CDR3 protein is CATSRGLAGELFF. Here the CDR3 DNA reads TGTGCCACCAGCAGAGGACTAGCCGGGGAGCTGTTTTTT.

The rearrangement links TRBV30 to TRBJ2-5; D might be TRBD2 (5 bases). The V end lost 2 bases, the J end lost 5 bases, and 9 bases lay between the germline ends. From germline, CDR1 is GTSNPN and CDR2 SVGIG (reference sequence). This CDR3 contains 12 residues. CDR3 amino acids: CAWSRGLETQYF. The DNA for the CDR3 is TGTGCCTGGAGTAGAGGGTTGGAGACCCAGTACTTC.

The chain links TRBV7-9 to TRBJ2-1; TRBD2 matches 11 bases. Trimming removed 0 bases from V and 9 bases from J; junction bases left unmatched: 7. Germline CDR1 SEHNR, CDR2 FQNEAQ (reference sequence). CDR3 size: 16 residues. In DNA, the CDR3 is TGTGCCAGCAGCTTAGCCCTCGGGCTAGCGGGAGGTGAGCAGTTCTTC. It codes for CASSLALGLAGGEQFF.

This clone was observed once. This chain connects TRBV5-6 to TRBJ2-3; D is undetermined. The length of the CDR3 is 13 residues. Germline V gives CDR1 SGHDT, CDR2 YYEEEE. V was pared by 4 bases and J by 2 bases, with 8 bases between. CDR3 sequence (DNA): TGTGCCAGCAGCCCATCTAACACAGATACGCAGTATTTT. Its translation is CASSPSNTDTQYF.

The V and J genes are TRBV4-1 and TRBJ2-7; D is possibly TRBD2 (5 bases). There are 17 residues in the CDR3. Germline values: CDR1 MGHRA, CDR2 YSYEKL. V shed 0 bases and J shed 3 bases, with 18 bases lying between them. The CDR3 loop is CASSQDLSSGMNYEQYF. The CDR3 coding sequence is TGCGCCAGCAGCCAAGATCTAAGTTCCGGGATGAACTACGAGCAGTACTTC.

This chain joins TRBV9 and TRBJ2-5; the match to TRBD1 covers 9 bases. The trim removed 3 bases at V and 4 bases at J, leaving 7 bases unmatched. Germline-derived CDR1 and CDR2 are SGDLS and YYNGEE. This CDR3 is 15 amino acids long. The CDR3 reads CASSAGTGIGETQYF. In DNA, the CDR3 is TGTGCCAGCAGCGCCGGGACAGGGATAGGAGAGACCCAGTACTTC.

Only one count was recorded for this clone. This chain connects TRBV30 to TRBJ1-4; D is unclear. Trimming removed 0 bases at V and 8 bases at J, with 13 bases between. The CDR3 consists of 14 residues. CDR1 is GTSNPN and CDR2 is SVGIG in the germline V gene (reference sequence). CDR3 bases: TGTGCCTGGAGTGTATCGGGAACTTGGGAAAAACTGTTTTTT. Encoded protein: CAWSVSGTWEKLFF. The full variable domain, its missing parts supplied by reference TRBV30 and TRBJ1-4, is SQTIHQWPATLVQPVGSPLSLECTVEGTSNPNLYWYRQAAGRGLQLLFYSVGIGQISSEVPQNLSASRPQDRQFILSSKKLLLSDSGFYLCAWSVSGTWEKLFFGSGTQLSVL.

The gene calls are TRBV10-3 and TRBJ1-5; D is unresolved. Trimming removed 2 bases at V and 9 bases at J, with 8 bases between. Germline-derived CDR1 and CDR2 are ENHRY and SYGVKD. The CDR3 covers 12 residues. CDR3 in amino acids: CAISEGSSPQHF. CDR3 DNA: TGTGCCATCAGTGAGGGGAGCTCGCCCCAGCATTTT.

V is TRBV7-2 and J is TRBJ2-3; D gene ambiguous. Trimming stripped 5 bases from V and 0 bases from J, with 9 bases between. This CDR3 has 14 residues. Germline assignment: CDR1 SGHTA and CDR2 FQGNSA. As DNA, the CDR3 is TGTGCCAGCAGCCGAGACTGGAGCACAGATACGCAGTATTTT. Encoded protein: CASSRDWSTDTQYF. Full variable domain (rest looked up from reference TRBV7-2 and TRBJ2-3): GAGVSQSPSNKVTEKGKDVELRCDPISGHTALYWYRQSLGQGLEFLIYFQGNSAPDKSGLPSDRFSAERTGGSVSTLTIQRTQQEDSAVYLCASSRDWSTDTQYFGPGTRLTVL.

V usage is TRBV2 and J usage is TRBJ2-5, with 7 bases that match TRBD1. This CDR3 comprises 13 residues. Germline trimming cut 7 bases from V and 5 bases from J; bases unmatched to any gene: 7. In germline, CDR1 is SNHLY, CDR2 FYNNEI. The CDR3 DNA follows: TGTGCCAGCATCCTGACAGGGACGGAGACCCAGTACTTC. It yields the protein CASILTGTETQYF.

The genes are TRBV7-3 and TRBJ2-5; 12 nucleotides match TRBD2. This CDR3 spans 17 amino acids. Germline V gene sequence: CDR1 SGHTA, CDR2 FQGTGA. After removal of 2 bases from V and 4 bases from J, the junction contained 8 bases not matched to a gene. CDR3 loop: CASSLGTPGLAGETQYF. In DNA form, the CDR3 reads TGTGCCAGCAGCTTAGGGACCCCGGGACTAGCGGGAGAGACCCAGTACTTC.

CDR3 region: CASREGQGSGNYGYTF. The DNA of the CDR3 is TGTGCCAGCAGGGAGGGACAGGGGTCCGGGAACTATGGCTACACCTTC. This chain connects TRBV7-9 to TRBJ1-2; 10 nucleotides line up with TRBD1. CDR3 length: 16 amino acids. Losses at the gene ends were 6 bases for V and 2 bases for J; bases not matched to a gene: 9. From germline, CDR1 is SEHNR and CDR2 FQNEAQ (reference sequence).

This sequence joins TRBV4-2 and TRBJ2-7; 10 bases agree with TRBD1. CDR1 is LGHNA and CDR2 is YNFKEQ in the germline V gene. The length of the CDR3 is 14 residues. The trim removed 4 bases at V and 2 bases at J, leaving 2 bases unmatched. CDR3 region: CASSPGTGAYEQYF. CDR3 bases: TGTGCCAGCAGCCCCGGGACAGGGGCCTACGAGCAGTACTTC.